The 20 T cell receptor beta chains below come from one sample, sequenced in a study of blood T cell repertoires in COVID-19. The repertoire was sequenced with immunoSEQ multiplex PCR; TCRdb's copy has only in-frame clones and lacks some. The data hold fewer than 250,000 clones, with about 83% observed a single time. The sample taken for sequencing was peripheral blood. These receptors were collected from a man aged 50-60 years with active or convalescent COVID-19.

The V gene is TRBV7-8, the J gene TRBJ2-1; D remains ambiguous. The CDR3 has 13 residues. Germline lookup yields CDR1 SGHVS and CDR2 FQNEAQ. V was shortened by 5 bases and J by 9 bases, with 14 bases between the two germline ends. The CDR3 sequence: CASSQNRLTEQFF. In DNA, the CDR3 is TGTGCCAGCAGCCAGAACCGGTTAACTGAGCAGTTCTTC.

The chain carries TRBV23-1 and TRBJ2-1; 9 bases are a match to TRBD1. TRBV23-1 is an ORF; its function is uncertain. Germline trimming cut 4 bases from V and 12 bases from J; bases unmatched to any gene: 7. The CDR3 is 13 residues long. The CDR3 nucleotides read TGCGCCAGCAGTCCGCCCGGGACAGGGTCGCAGTTCTTC. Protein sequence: CASSPPGTGSQFF.

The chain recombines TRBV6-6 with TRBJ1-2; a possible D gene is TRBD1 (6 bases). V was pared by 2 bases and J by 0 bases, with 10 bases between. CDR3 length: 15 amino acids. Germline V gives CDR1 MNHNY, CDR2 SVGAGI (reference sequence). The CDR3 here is CASSYGTGTNYGYTF. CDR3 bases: TGTGCCAGCAGTTACGGTACAGGGACTAACTATGGCTACACCTTC.

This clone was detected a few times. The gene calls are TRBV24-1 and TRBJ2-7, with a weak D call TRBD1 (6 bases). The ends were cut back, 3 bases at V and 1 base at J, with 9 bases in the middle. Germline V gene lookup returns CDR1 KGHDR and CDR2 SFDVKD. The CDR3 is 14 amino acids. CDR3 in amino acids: CATSDPGTSYEQYF. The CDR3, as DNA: TGTGCCACCAGTGATCCCGGGACATCCTACGAGCAGTACTTC.

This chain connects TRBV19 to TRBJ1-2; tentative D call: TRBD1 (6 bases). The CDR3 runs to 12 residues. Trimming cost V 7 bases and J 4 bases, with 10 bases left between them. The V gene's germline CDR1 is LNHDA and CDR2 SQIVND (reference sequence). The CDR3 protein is CASTDRPYGYTF. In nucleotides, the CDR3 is TGTGCCAGTACCGACAGGCCCTATGGCTACACCTTC.

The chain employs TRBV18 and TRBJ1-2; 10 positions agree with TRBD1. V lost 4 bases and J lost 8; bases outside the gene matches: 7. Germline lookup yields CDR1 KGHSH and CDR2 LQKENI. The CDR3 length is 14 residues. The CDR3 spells CASSLGTGVLGYTF. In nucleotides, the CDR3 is TGTGCCAGCTCACTTGGGACAGGGGTCCTGGGCTACACCTTC.

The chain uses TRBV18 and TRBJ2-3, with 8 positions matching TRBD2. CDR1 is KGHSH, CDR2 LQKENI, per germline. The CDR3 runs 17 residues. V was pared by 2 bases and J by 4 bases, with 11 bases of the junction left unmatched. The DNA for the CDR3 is TGTGCCAGCTCACCAGGTGGAATAGCGGGATTGGCAGATACGCAGTATTTT. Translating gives CASSPGGIAGLADTQYF.

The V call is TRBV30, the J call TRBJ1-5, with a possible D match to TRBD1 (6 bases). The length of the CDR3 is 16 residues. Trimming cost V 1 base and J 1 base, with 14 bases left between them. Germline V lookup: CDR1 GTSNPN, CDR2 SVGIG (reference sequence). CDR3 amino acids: CAWSGTGHSSNQPQHF. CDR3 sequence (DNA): TGTGCCTGGAGTGGTACAGGGCACTCGAGCAATCAGCCCCAGCATTTT.

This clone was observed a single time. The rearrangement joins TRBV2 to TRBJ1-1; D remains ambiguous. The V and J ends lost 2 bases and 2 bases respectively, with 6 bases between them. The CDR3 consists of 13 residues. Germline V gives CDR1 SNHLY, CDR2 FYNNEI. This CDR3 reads CASSEWANTEAFF. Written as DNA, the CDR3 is TGTGCCAGCAGTGAATGGGCTAACACTGAAGCTTTCTTT.

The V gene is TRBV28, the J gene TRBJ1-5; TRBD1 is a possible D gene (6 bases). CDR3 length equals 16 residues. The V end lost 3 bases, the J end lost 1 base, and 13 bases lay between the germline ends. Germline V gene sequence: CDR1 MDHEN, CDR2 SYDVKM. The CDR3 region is CASSFQGRGSNQPQHF. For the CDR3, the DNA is TGTGCCAGCAGTTTTCAGGGGAGGGGGAGCAATCAGCCCCAGCATTTT. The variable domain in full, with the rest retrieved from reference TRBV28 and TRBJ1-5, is DVKVTQSSRYLVKRTGEKVFLECVQDMDHENMFWYRQDPGLGLRLIYFSYDVKMKEKGDIPEGYSVSREKKERFSLILESASTNQTSMYLCASSFQGRGSNQPQHFGDGTRLSIL.

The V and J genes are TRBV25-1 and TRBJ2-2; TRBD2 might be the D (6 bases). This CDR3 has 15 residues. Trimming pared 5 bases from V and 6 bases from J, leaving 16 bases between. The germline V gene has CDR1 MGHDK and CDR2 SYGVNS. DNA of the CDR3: TGTGCCAGCAGTTCCCGGGACTCCCCATCCGGGGAGCTGTTTTTT. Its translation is CASSSRDSPSGELFF.

The chain's CDR3 is CASSLQGALSTDTQYF. The CDR3, as DNA: TGTGCCAGCAGCTTACAGGGGGCGCTCAGCACAGATACGCAGTATTTT. V gene TRBV7-2 combines with J gene TRBJ2-3, with 8 positions matching TRBD1. Germline assignment: CDR1 SGHTA and CDR2 FQGNSA. The V and J ends lost 2 bases and 0 bases, in that order; junction bases with no gene match: 4. The CDR3 is 16 residues long.

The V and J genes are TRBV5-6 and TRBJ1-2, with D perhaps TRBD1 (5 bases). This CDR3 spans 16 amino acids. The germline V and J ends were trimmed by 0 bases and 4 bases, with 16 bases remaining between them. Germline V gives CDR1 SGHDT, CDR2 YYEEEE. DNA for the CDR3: TGTGCCAGCAGCTTGGTTAGGCAGGGATATCGCTATGGCTACACCTTC. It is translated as CASSLVRQGYRYGYTF.

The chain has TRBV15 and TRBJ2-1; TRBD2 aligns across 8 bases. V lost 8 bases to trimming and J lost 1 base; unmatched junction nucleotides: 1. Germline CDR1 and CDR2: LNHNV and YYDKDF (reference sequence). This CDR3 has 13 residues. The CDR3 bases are TGTGCCACCGGGACTAGGTCCTACAATGAGCAGTTCTTC. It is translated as CATGTRSYNEQFF.

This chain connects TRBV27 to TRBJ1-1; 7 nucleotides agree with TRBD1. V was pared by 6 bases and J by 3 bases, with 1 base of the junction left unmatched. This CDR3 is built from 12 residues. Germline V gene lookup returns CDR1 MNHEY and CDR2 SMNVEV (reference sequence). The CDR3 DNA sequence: TGTGCCAGCAGGACAGGGCACACTGAAGCTTTCTTT. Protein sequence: CASRTGHTEAFF.

In nucleotides, the CDR3 is TGTGCCAGCAGCCAAAGGGGCGGCACCGGGGAGCTGTTTTTT. Translated: CASSQRGGTGELFF. The chain has TRBV3-1 (or the pseudogene TRBV3-2) and TRBJ2-2; D is perhaps TRBD1 (5 bases). Trimming shortened V by 2 bases and J by 4 bases, and 8 bases separated the two germline ends. This CDR3 has 14 amino acids. Germline V gene lookup returns CDR1 LGHDT and CDR2 YNNKEL (reference sequence).

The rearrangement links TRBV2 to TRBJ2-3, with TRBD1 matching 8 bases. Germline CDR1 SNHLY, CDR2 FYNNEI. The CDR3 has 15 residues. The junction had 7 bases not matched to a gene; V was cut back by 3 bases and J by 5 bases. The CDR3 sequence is CASSEWQGAKDTQYF. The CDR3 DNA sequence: TGTGCCAGCAGTGAGTGGCAGGGGGCTAAAGATACGCAGTATTTT. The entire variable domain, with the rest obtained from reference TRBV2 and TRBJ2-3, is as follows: EPEVTQTPSHQVTQMGQEVILRCVPISNHLYFYWYRQILGQKVEFLVSFYNNEISEKSEIFDDQFSVERPDGSNFTLKIRSTKLEDSAMYFCASSEWQGAKDTQYFGPGTRLTVL.

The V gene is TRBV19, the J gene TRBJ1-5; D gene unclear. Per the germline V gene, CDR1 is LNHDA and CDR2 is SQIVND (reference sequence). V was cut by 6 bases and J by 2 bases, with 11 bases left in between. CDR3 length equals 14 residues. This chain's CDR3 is CASSLDKGNQPQHF. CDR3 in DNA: TGTGCCAGTAGCCTCGACAAGGGCAATCAGCCCCAGCATTTT.

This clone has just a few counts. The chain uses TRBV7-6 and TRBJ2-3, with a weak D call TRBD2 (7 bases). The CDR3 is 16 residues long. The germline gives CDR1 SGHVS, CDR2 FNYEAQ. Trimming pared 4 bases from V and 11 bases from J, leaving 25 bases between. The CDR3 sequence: CASSSFGGGLHEGQYF. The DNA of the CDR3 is TGTGCCAGCAGCTCCTTTGGGGGGGGCCTTCACGAAGGGCAGTATTTT.

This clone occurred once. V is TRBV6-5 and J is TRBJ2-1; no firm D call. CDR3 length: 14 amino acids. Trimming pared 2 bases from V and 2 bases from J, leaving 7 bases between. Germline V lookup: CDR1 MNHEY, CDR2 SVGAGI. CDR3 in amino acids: CASSYRGPYNEQFF. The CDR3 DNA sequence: TGTGCCAGCAGTTACCGCGGCCCCTACAATGAGCAGTTCTTC.